Below, 23 T cell receptor beta chains from the same sample are listed, as sequenced in a study of CD8 T cells in ankylosing spondylitis. For these receptors, no antigen is known. Study-wide results and limits: Typical of ankylosing spondylitis blood, it appeared, was a TCR beta motif of roughly eight highly homologous variants.

TCRdb analysed the 5' RACE reads with MiXCR anew, one entry per CDR3 protein. This table holds fewer than 400,000 distinct CDR3 sequences, 7.5% to 9% found once. Sequencing was performed on blood, either unsorted or a sorted T cell fraction (not recorded which). All receptors derive from a male donor with ankylosing spondylitis.

This sequence joins TRBV12-3 or TRBV12-4 and TRBJ1-5; D is undetermined. Between the trimmed V and J ends, which lost 5 bases and 1 base, there was a span of 9 bases. CDR3 length: 14 residues. In DNA, the CDR3 is TGTGCCAGCAGTGGGCACACGAGCAATCAGCCCCAGCATTTT. It specifies CASSGHTSNQPQHF.

This rearrangement joins TRBV18 to TRBJ2-1; weak D call: TRBD2 (6 bases). Germline V CDR1 and CDR2: KGHSH, LQKENI. Between the trimmed V and J ends, which lost 2 bases and 7 bases, there was a span of 15 bases. The length of the CDR3 is 15 residues. CDR3 sequence (DNA): TGTGCCAGCTCACCAGAGCTGGAGGGCCTTAATGAGCAGTTCTTC. Its translation is CASSPELEGLNEQFF.

There are a few counts of this clonotype. The V gene is TRBV20-1, the J gene TRBJ2-3; 10 nucleotides line up with TRBD1. This CDR3 spans 15 amino acids. V was pared by 3 bases and J by 4 bases, with 7 bases of the junction left unmatched. Germline-derived CDR1 and CDR2 are DFQATT and SNEGSKA (reference sequence). The CDR3 loop is CSASSDRGRPDTQYF. The CDR3, as DNA: TGCAGTGCTAGTTCCGACAGGGGGCGCCCAGATACGCAGTATTTT.

The V and J genes are TRBV4-1 and TRBJ2-2; 8 bases are a match to TRBD1. The CDR3 totals 15 residues. The V and J ends lost 4 bases and 7 bases, in that order; junction bases with no gene match: 8. Germline V gives CDR1 MGHRA, CDR2 YSYEKL. In nucleotides, the CDR3 is TGCGCCAGCAGCCCGCGACAGGGGACGGGCGGGGAGCTGTTTTTT. Its protein is CASSPRQGTGGELFF.

This clonotype was observed a few times. The CDR3 bases are TGTGCCAGCAGTGCACAGGGGCTTTTGACCTACGAGCAGTACTTC. This sequence encodes CASSAQGLLTYEQYF. The V call is TRBV28, the J call TRBJ2-7; the match to TRBD1 covers 7 bases. From germline, CDR1 is MDHEN and CDR2 SYDVKM. The CDR3 covers 15 residues. After removal of 5 bases from V and 2 bases from J, the junction contained 9 bases not matched to a gene.

The count of this clonotype is one. The J gene is TRBJ1-1, the V gene TRBV30, with D perhaps matching TRBD1 (5 bases). The germline V gene has CDR1 GTSNPN and CDR2 SVGIG (reference sequence). This CDR3 region has 12 residues. Trimming stripped 1 base from V and 3 bases from J, with 6 bases between. Here the CDR3 reads CAWSEQDTEAFF. The CDR3 DNA is TGTGCCTGGAGTGAACAGGACACTGAAGCTTTCTTT.

This clonotype has just a few counts. The V call is TRBV12-3 or TRBV12-4, the J call TRBJ2-1; 10 bases are shared with TRBD1. The CDR3 loop spans 15 amino acids. After removal of 2 bases from V and 3 bases from J, the junction contained 1 base not matched to a gene. CDR3 DNA: TGTGCCAGCAGTTTATGGACAGGGGGCTACAATGAGCAGTTCTTC. This translates into CASSLWTGGYNEQFF.

At least ten counts were recorded for this clonotype. The rearrangement links TRBV10-3 to TRBJ2-3; a weak D match, TRBD2 (6 bases). The CDR3 is made up of 14 amino acids. The ends were cut back, 11 bases at V and 2 bases at J, with 17 bases in the middle. Germline CDR1 ENHRY, CDR2 SYGVKD. The CDR3 region is CASQVGGLTDTQYF. DNA for the CDR3: TGTGCCTCCCAGGTGGGGGGTCTCACAGATACGCAGTATTTT.

The chain recombines TRBV4-1 with TRBJ2-6, with D possibly called TRBD1 or TRBD2 (5 bases each). V lost 1 base to trimming and J lost 2 bases, with 18 bases between them. This CDR3 region has 19 residues. Germline loops: CDR1 MGHRA, CDR2 YSYEKL. CDR3 sequence: CASSQVFGGYLPGANVLTF. The CDR3 region has the DNA TGCGCCAGCAGCCAAGTATTTGGGGGATATCTCCCTGGGGCCAACGTCCTGACTTTC.

The chain couples TRBV20-1 to TRBJ2-3; 9 nucleotides agree with TRBD2. This CDR3 has 18 amino acids. The germline gives CDR1 DFQATT, CDR2 SNEGSKA (reference sequence). V trimming: 0 bases; J trimming: 2 bases; junction bases outside the gene matches: 12. CDR3 protein: CSARDRRLAGRYTDTQYF. CDR3 nucleotides: TGCAGTGCTAGAGATCGGAGGCTAGCGGGACGCTACACAGATACGCAGTATTTT.

V gene TRBV9 combines with J gene TRBJ2-1; 8 bases agree with TRBD2. Germline V CDR1 and CDR2: SGDLS, YYNGEE. CDR3 length: 15 amino acids. V was clipped by 6 bases and J by 2 bases; unmatched bases: 7. The CDR3 DNA reads TGTGCCAGCACCTCAAGCGGGAGTACCTACAATGAGCAGTTCTTC. It is translated as CASTSSGSTYNEQFF.

This clonotype occurred a few times. The gene calls are TRBV12-3 or TRBV12-4 and TRBJ1-4; 8 positions agree with TRBD1. The V segment lost 6 bases and the J segment 11 bases; nucleotides outside the gene matches: 11. The CDR3 loop spans 14 amino acids. CDR3 nucleotides: TGTGCCAGCAGCAACGGACAGGGTACCGTTAAACTGTTTTTT. Translation: CASSNGQGTVKLFF.

This chain joins TRBV29-1 and TRBJ2-2, with no clear D. From germline, CDR1 is SQVTM and CDR2 ANQGSEA. Trimming stripped 2 bases from V and 4 bases from J, with 11 bases between. The CDR3 contains 14 residues. The CDR3 DNA reads TGCAGCGTTGAATTAAATCCCACCACCGGGGAGCTGTTTTTT. It specifies CSVELNPTTGELFF.

In this sample, this clonotype turned up a few times. The chain joins TRBV7-3 to TRBJ2-2; the match to TRBD1 covers 7 bases. The germline CDR1 and CDR2 sequences are SGHTA and FQGTGA. This CDR3 contains 15 residues. V trimming: 5 bases; J trimming: 4 bases; junction bases outside the gene matches: 7. Written as DNA, the CDR3 is TGTGCCAGCAGCCCACGACAGGGTATCACCGGGGAGCTGTTTTTT. Translating gives CASSPRQGITGELFF.

This chain joins TRBV6-1 and TRBJ1-2; TRBD1 aligns across 12 bases. The CDR3 is 17 amino acids. Germline CDR1 is MNHNS and CDR2 is SASEGT. V lost 5 bases, J lost 1 base, and 8 bases stayed unmatched. CDR3 bases: TGTGCCAGCAGTAAGGGACAGGGGGCTGGAATTAACTATGGCTACACCTTC. It encodes CASSKGQGAGINYGYTF.

The V call is TRBV7-9, the J call TRBJ2-7; TRBD2 agrees at 7 bases. The V and J ends lost 6 bases and 6 bases, in that order; junction bases with no gene match: 11. CDR3 length: 14 amino acids. The germline CDR1 and CDR2 sequences are SEHNR and FQNEAQ (reference sequence). The chain's CDR3 is CASSSPSGIPEQYF. The CDR3 region has the DNA TGTGCCAGCAGTTCACCGAGCGGGATTCCCGAGCAGTACTTC.

This clonotype turned up a few times. The CDR3 here is CASSIGRGGELFF. The CDR3 nucleotides are TGTGCCAGTAGTATAGGAAGGGGCGGGGAGCTGTTTTTT. This chain links TRBV19 with TRBJ2-2, with TRBD1 as a possible D gene (5 bases). The CDR3 totals 13 residues. CDR1 LNHDA and CDR2 SQIVND come from the germline V gene (reference sequence). V dropped 1 base and J dropped 7 bases, with 7 bases sitting between them. Variable domain in full (rest from reference TRBV19 and TRBJ2-2): DGGITQSPKYLFRKEGQNVTLSCEQNLNHDAMYWYRQDPGQGLRLIYYSQIVNDFQKGDIAEGYSVSREKKESFPLTVTSAQKNPTAFYLCASSIGRGGELFFGEGSRLTVL.

The rearrangement links TRBV7-6 to TRBJ2-1; no clear D. CDR1 and CDR2 (germline): SGHVS, FNYEAQ. The V end was cut by 5 bases, the J end by 2 bases, with 10 bases between. This CDR3 region has 14 residues. CDR3 nucleotide sequence: TGTGCCAGCAGCCGCGGTCCCGCCTACAATGAGCAGTTCTTC. This codes for CASSRGPAYNEQFF.

This clonotype showed up many times. This chain uses TRBV27 with TRBJ1-1, with 7 bases matching TRBD1. The V and J ends lost 2 bases and 1 base, in that order; junction bases with no gene match: 1. CDR1 MNHEY and CDR2 SMNVEV come from the germline V gene (reference sequence). The CDR3 sequence is 14 residues long. In DNA form, the CDR3 reads TGTGCCAGCAGTTTAGGGGACAGGAACACTGAAGCTTTCTTT. Protein: CASSLGDRNTEAFF.

This clonotype was detected ten times or more. V usage is TRBV12-3 or TRBV12-4 and J usage is TRBJ2-1, with 7 bases matching TRBD2. Trimming at V came to 6 bases and at J to 5 bases, leaving 10 bases not matched to a gene. CDR3 length: 15 amino acids. DNA of the CDR3: TGTGCCAGCAGGCTGGCCGGGACTACACACAATGAGCAGTTCTTC. As protein: CASRLAGTTHNEQFF.

This clonotype was seen a handful of times. The J gene is TRBJ2-1, the V gene TRBV4-2; weak D call: TRBD2 (6 bases). This CDR3 has 15 amino acids. With 3 bases removed from V and 5 bases from J, the gap between germline ends came to 14 bases. Germline lookup yields CDR1 LGHNA and CDR2 YNFKEQ. The CDR3 DNA sequence: TGTGCCAGCAGCCACGGCCAGCGGGTCGACAATGAGCAGTTCTTC. Protein sequence: CASSHGQRVDNEQFF.

This clonotype has a handful of counts. The chain links TRBV29-1 to TRBJ2-1, with D maybe TRBD1 (6 bases). The CDR3 contains 12 residues. Germline V gives CDR1 SQVTM, CDR2 ANQGSEA. V gave up 6 bases and J gave up 4 bases, with 10 bases separating them. CDR3 DNA: TGCAGCGTGGACAGATCTTACAATGAGCAGTTCTTC. Encoded protein: CSVDRSYNEQFF.

This clonotype was detected a few times. V is TRBV25-1 and J is TRBJ2-2; 9 bases are shared with TRBD1. The junction had 4 bases not matched to a gene; V was cut back by 1 base and J by 7 bases. Germline V gene lookup returns CDR1 MGHDK and CDR2 SYGVNS. The CDR3 is made up of 15 amino acids. CDR3 sequence (DNA): TGTGCCAGCAGTGAATGGACAGGGGATGACGGGGAGCTGTTTTTT. Translated, it gives CASSEWTGDDGELFF.